The 25 T cell receptor beta chains below come from one sample, sequenced in a study of cytomegalovirus exposure and HLA in healthy donors. Use of 60 Vbeta and 13 Jbeta primers characterized the PCR. Assay: immunoSEQ multiplex PCR; the TCRdb copy retains only in-frame clones and omits some. The sample lists around 140,000 clones; approximately 8.9% were seen once. Source material: PBMCs. These TCRs come from a woman aged 40 to 55 in good health and CMV-seropositive.

Only a few counts were recorded for this clone. J is TRBJ1-1 and V is TRBV5-6, with 10 nucleotides matching TRBD1. Trimming removed 3 bases from V and 10 bases from J; junction bases left unmatched: 6. This CDR3 spans 13 amino acids. From germline, CDR1 is SGHDT and CDR2 YYEEEE. The CDR3: CASSSGTGDPAFF. In DNA, the CDR3 is TGTGCCAGCAGCTCCGGGACAGGGGATCCAGCTTTCTTT.

This clone turned up a few times. The rearrangement joins TRBV2 to TRBJ1-6, with 7 bases matching TRBD1. CDR1 and CDR2 (germline): SNHLY, FYNNEI. This CDR3 is built from 15 residues. Trimming at V came to 4 bases and at J to 6 bases, leaving 6 bases not matched to a gene. The CDR3 DNA reads as TGTGCCAGCAGTGGGGACAGCCCCACTAATTCACCCCTCCACTTT. It is translated as CASSGDSPTNSPLHF. Combining the CDR3 with reference TRBV2 and TRBJ1-6 gives the whole variable domain EPEVTQTPSHQVTQMGQEVILRCVPISNHLYFYWYRQILGQKVEFLVSFYNNEISEKSEIFDDQFSVERPDGSNFTLKIRSTKLEDSAMYFCASSGDSPTNSPLHFGNGTRLTVT.

The V and J genes are TRBV5-1 and TRBJ2-2; weak D call: TRBD1 (5 bases). V lost 0 bases to trimming and J lost 1 base, with 10 bases between them. Germline V lookup: CDR1 SGHRS, CDR2 YFSETQ. The CDR3 length is 16 residues. CDR3 nucleotides: TGCGCCAGCAGCTTGGGGGCAGGGAAGAACACCGGGGAGCTGTTTTTT. It yields the protein CASSLGAGKNTGELFF.

V is TRBV4-3 and J is TRBJ2-1; 9 bases are a match to TRBD2. The CDR3 is 15 residues long. Per the germline V gene, CDR1 is LGHNA and CDR2 is YSLEER. With V trimmed by 1 base and J by 7 bases, 5 bases remained unmatched. The CDR3 DNA sequence: TGCGCCAGCAGCCAAGGGAGCGGGGGGTTAAATGAGCAGTTCTTC. Protein sequence: CASSQGSGGLNEQFF.

V usage is TRBV29-1 and J usage is TRBJ2-5, with 7 bases fitting TRBD1. The J call may not be correct, given that the DNA end is closer to TRBJ2-7. Germline CDR1 is SQVTM and CDR2 is ANQGSEA. CDR3 length: 13 residues. CDR3 coding DNA: TGCAGCGTCGCCCTGACAGGGCATAACGAGCAGTACTTC. This codes for CSVALTGHNEQYF.

CDR3 nucleotides: TGCGCCAGCACCCGGGGGGGGAGTGAGCAGTTCTTC. Translated: CASTRGGSEQFF. The chain couples TRBV5-1 to TRBJ2-1; TRBD2 matches at 8 bases. The CDR3 loop spans 12 amino acids. CDR1 and CDR2 from the germline V gene are SGHRS and YFSETQ. The J segment lost 9 bases and the V segment lost 6 bases, leaving 5 bases of the junction unmatched.

This chain joins TRBV9 and TRBJ2-7; TRBD2 matches at 10 bases. V was pared by 1 base and J by 3 bases, with 10 bases of the junction left unmatched. The CDR3 contains 17 residues. The V gene's germline CDR1 is SGDLS and CDR2 YYNGEE. The CDR3 loop reads CASSVTASGGTDYEQYF. In DNA form, the CDR3 reads TGTGCCAGCAGCGTAACGGCTAGCGGGGGTACTGACTACGAGCAGTACTTC.

This clone was observed a handful of times. The rearrangement joins TRBV5-1 to TRBJ2-7; tentatively, D is TRBD1 (6 bases). The CDR3 spans 14 residues. Germline loops: CDR1 SGHRS, CDR2 YFSETQ. Trimming left V 2 bases short and J 2 bases short, with 11 bases between. CDR3 bases: TGCGCCAGCAGCTTACAGGGTCTACCCTACGAGCAGTACTTC. Translation: CASSLQGLPYEQYF. The entire variable domain, with the rest obtained from reference TRBV5-1 and TRBJ2-7, is as follows: KAGVTQTPRYLIKTRGQQVTLSCSPISGHRSVSWYQQTPGQGLQFLFEYFSETQRNKGNFPGRFSGRQFSNSRSEMNVSTLELGDSALYLCASSLQGLPYEQYFGPGTRLTVT.

This clone was found a few times. V gene TRBV5-1 combines with J gene TRBJ1-2; D unresolved. V was pared by 1 base and J by 0 bases, with 7 bases between. Germline V lookup: CDR1 SGHRS, CDR2 YFSETQ. The CDR3 spans 14 residues. Here the CDR3 DNA reads TGCGCCAGCAGCTTGACAGCCTCTAACTATGGCTACACCTTC. This translates into CASSLTASNYGYTF.

This clone was observed a handful of times. The V gene is TRBV5-5, the J gene TRBJ1-2; TRBD1 is a possible D gene (6 bases). Between the trimmed V and J ends, which lost 5 bases and 4 bases, there was a span of 12 bases. Germline CDR1 and CDR2: SGHKS and YYEKEE (reference sequence). The CDR3 loop spans 13 amino acids. The CDR3 DNA is TGTGCCAGCAGTTTAACAGGGAGCTATGGCTACACCTTC. It translates to CASSLTGSYGYTF.

The V gene is TRBV5-1, the J gene TRBJ1-1; 7 nucleotides agree with TRBD1. V lost 0 bases to trimming and J lost 7 bases; unmatched junction nucleotides: 3. CDR1 is SGHRS and CDR2 is YFSETQ in the germline V gene. CDR3 length: 13 amino acids. The CDR3 loop reads CASSLDRGIEAFF. The CDR3 region has the DNA TGCGCCAGCAGCTTGGACAGGGGAATTGAAGCTTTCTTT. The variable domain in full, with the rest retrieved from reference TRBV5-1 and TRBJ1-1, is KAGVTQTPRYLIKTRGQQVTLSCSPISGHRSVSWYQQTPGQGLQFLFEYFSETQRNKGNFPGRFSGRQFSNSRSEMNVSTLELGDSALYLCASSLDRGIEAFFGQGTRLTVV.

The chain joins TRBV29-1 to TRBJ1-1; possible D gene TRBD1, 5 bases. Trimming shortened V by 1 base and J by 4 bases, and 13 bases separated the two germline ends. CDR1 SQVTM and CDR2 ANQGSEA come from the germline V gene. This CDR3 is 14 amino acids long. CDR3 amino acids: CSVEVGGGGTEAFF. Written as DNA, the CDR3 is TGCAGCGTTGAAGTCGGGGGGGGTGGCACTGAAGCTTTCTTT.

The chain uses TRBV11-3 and TRBJ2-1; 7 bases agree with TRBD2. Per germline, CDR1 SGHNT and CDR2 YENEEA. Trimming removed 1 base from V and 2 bases from J; junction bases left unmatched: 5. This CDR3 is built from 16 residues. In DNA form, the CDR3 reads TGTGCCAGCAGCTTAGGGGGCGGGGGACCCTACAATGAGCAGTTCTTC. Translated, it gives CASSLGGGGPYNEQFF.

The V call is TRBV7-8, the J call TRBJ1-6; 12 bases match TRBD1. Germline V gene sequence: CDR1 SGHVS, CDR2 FQNEAQ. J gave up 10 bases and V 5 bases, and 9 bases lay outside the gene matches. The CDR3 spans 16 residues. The CDR3 here is CASSRGGQGAASPLHF. CDR3 nucleotide sequence: TGTGCCAGCAGCCGAGGGGGACAGGGGGCGGCATCACCCCTCCACTTT.

The chain joins TRBV7-3 to TRBJ1-1, with D unresolved. CDR1 is SGHTA and CDR2 is FQGTGA in the germline V gene. Trimming removed 0 bases from V and 1 base from J, with 9 bases in between. The CDR3 is made up of 15 amino acids. The CDR3 region is CASSLTVLPNTEAFF. The CDR3 bases are TGTGCCAGCAGCTTAACGGTACTTCCGAACACTGAAGCTTTCTTT.

This chain joins TRBV27 and TRBJ2-5, with D unresolved. This CDR3 contains 13 residues. The ends were cut back, 3 bases at V and 1 base at J, with 6 bases in the middle. Per the germline V gene, CDR1 is MNHEY and CDR2 is SMNVEV (reference sequence). CDR3: CASSFIPQETQYF. CDR3 bases: TGTGCCAGCAGTTTTATCCCCCAAGAGACCCAGTACTTC.

The V gene is TRBV18, the J gene TRBJ2-2; 11 bases map to TRBD2. CDR3 length: 15 residues. CDR1 and CDR2 from the germline V gene are KGHSH and LQKENI. V trimming: 2 bases; J trimming: 7 bases; junction bases outside the gene matches: 3. The chain's CDR3 is CASSPGTSGIGELFF. As DNA, the CDR3 is TGTGCCAGCTCACCAGGGACTAGCGGAATCGGGGAGCTGTTTTTT.

This clone was seen only a few times. The chain joins TRBV7-2 to TRBJ2-3, with 7 bases matching TRBD2. J gave up 2 bases and V 5 bases, and 7 bases lay outside the gene matches. CDR1 is SGHTA and CDR2 is FQGNSA in the germline V gene. The CDR3 is 15 residues long. CDR3: CASSLTRGDTDTQYF. CDR3 nucleotides: TGTGCCAGCAGCCTAACTCGGGGGGACACAGATACGCAGTATTTT.

This clone was recorded many times. The rearrangement links TRBV11-2 to TRBJ1-6; 8 bases fit TRBD1. The length of the CDR3 is 16 residues. The V segment lost 5 bases and the J segment 3 bases; nucleotides outside the gene matches: 6. CDR1 and CDR2 (germline): SGHAT, FQNNGV. The CDR3 is CASSLQGTGYNSPLHF. In nucleotides, the CDR3 is TGTGCCAGCAGCCTCCAAGGGACAGGCTATAATTCACCCCTCCACTTT.

V usage is TRBV7-6 and J usage is TRBJ1-3; 7 bases match TRBD1. This CDR3 comprises 17 residues. The trim removed 1 base at V and 1 base at J, leaving 7 bases unmatched. Germline assignment: CDR1 SGHVS and CDR2 FNYEAQ. In DNA form, the CDR3 reads TGTGCCAGCAGCTTAGGATCGGGACAGATGTCTGGAAACACCATATATTTT. Translated: CASSLGSGQMSGNTIYF.

This sequence joins TRBV7-8 and TRBJ1-2; 8 bases are shared with TRBD1. The CDR3 runs 14 residues. J lost 4 bases, V lost 4 bases, and 5 bases had no gene match. Looked up from germline, CDR1 is SGHVS and CDR2 is FQNEAQ. The CDR3, as DNA: TGTGCCAGCAGCTCCAGCGGACAGGGCTATGGCTACACCTTC. Translation gives CASSSSGQGYGYTF.

The V and J genes are TRBV11-2 and TRBJ2-3; TRBD2 matches 11 bases. This CDR3 comprises 16 residues. V gave up 5 bases and J gave up 0 bases; unmatched junction bases: 4. The V gene's germline CDR1 is SGHAT and CDR2 FQNNGV. CDR3 in DNA: TGTGCCAGCAGCCTTAGACTAGCGGGGAGCACAGATACGCAGTATTTT. Translated: CASSLRLAGSTDTQYF.

The genes are TRBV18 and TRBJ2-7; D is undetermined. This CDR3 has 12 amino acids. CDR1 and CDR2 (germline): KGHSH, LQKENI. The ends were cut back, 6 bases at V and 5 bases at J, with 11 bases in the middle. CDR3 protein: CASSYLGNEQYF. For the CDR3, the DNA is TGTGCCAGCTCCTATCTAGGCAACGAGCAGTACTTC.

The chain has TRBV10-2 and TRBJ1-1; D call uncertain. In germline, CDR1 is WSHSY, CDR2 SAAADI. There are 14 residues in the CDR3. V was cut by 6 bases and J by 2 bases, with 13 bases left in between. The CDR3 sequence: CASRGLEVNTEAFF. CDR3 DNA sequence: TGCGCCAGCAGAGGGCTGGAGGTAAACACTGAAGCTTTCTTT.

The table lists this clone with a few counts. V and J are TRBV7-9 and TRBJ2-7; 9 bases align to TRBD1. The CDR3 runs to 14 residues. Per the germline V gene, CDR1 is SEHNR and CDR2 is FQNEAQ (reference sequence). V was pared by 3 bases and J by 7 bases, with 7 bases of the junction left unmatched. The CDR3 is CASSFSGQGGEQYF. For the CDR3, the DNA is TGTGCCAGCAGCTTCTCGGGACAGGGAGGAGAGCAGTACTTC.